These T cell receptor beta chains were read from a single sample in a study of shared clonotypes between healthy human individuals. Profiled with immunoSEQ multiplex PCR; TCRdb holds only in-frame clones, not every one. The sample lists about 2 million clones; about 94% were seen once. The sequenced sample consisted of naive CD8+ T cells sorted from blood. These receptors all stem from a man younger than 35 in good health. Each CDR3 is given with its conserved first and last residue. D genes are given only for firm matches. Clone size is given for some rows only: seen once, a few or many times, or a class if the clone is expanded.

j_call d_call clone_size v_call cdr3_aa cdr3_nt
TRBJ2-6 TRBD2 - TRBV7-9 CASSLGAGGPSGANVLTF TGTGCCAGCAGCTTAGGAGCGGGGGGCCCCTCTGGGGCCAACGTCCTGACTTTC
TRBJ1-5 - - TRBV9 CASSDSASNQPQHF TGTGCCAGCTCAGACAGTGCAAGCAATCAGCCCCAGCATTTT
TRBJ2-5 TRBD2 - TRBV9 CASGGGSTGGLQETQYF TGTGCCAGCGGCGGAGGGTCCACGGGGGGGCTCCAAGAGACCCAGTACTTC
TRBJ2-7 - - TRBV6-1 CASSVAHSYEQYF TGTGCCAGCAGTGTAGCCCACAGCTACGAGCAGTACTTC
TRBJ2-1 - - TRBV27 CASSAIGVLVNEQFF TGTGCCAGCAGTGCTATAGGAGTCCTGGTCAATGAGCAGTTCTTC
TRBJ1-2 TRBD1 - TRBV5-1 CASSLRPGTASNYGYTF TGCGCCAGCAGCTTGCGACCCGGGACAGCAAGCAACTATGGCTACACCTTC
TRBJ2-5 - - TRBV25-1 CASNGGWETQYF TGTGCCAGCAATGGAGGGTGGGAGACCCAGTACTTC
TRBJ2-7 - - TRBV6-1 CASTIQGQSSYEQYF TGTGCCAGCACCATACAGGGCCAAAGCTCCTACGAGCAGTACTTC
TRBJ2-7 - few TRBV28 CASSLWGYEQYF TGTGCCAGCAGTTTATGGGGTTACGAGCAGTACTTC
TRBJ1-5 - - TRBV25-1 CASSARPPSRASNQPQHF TGTGCCAGCAGTGCTAGGCCCCCCTCTCGGGCCAGCAATCAGCCCCAGCATTTT
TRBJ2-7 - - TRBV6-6 CASSYEGTISYEQYF TGTGCCAGCAGTTACGAAGGGACAATCTCCTACGAGCAGTACTTC
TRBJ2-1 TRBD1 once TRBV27 CASSFSGTGSNNEQFF TGTGCCAGCAGCTTTTCCGGGACAGGGAGTAACAATGAGCAGTTCTTC
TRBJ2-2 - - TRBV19 CASMGDAGELFF TGTGCCAGTATGGGGGACGCCGGGGAGCTGTTTTTT
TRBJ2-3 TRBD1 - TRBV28 CASRSPYLRTGQSTDTQYF TGTGCCAGCAGATCTCCCTATCTTAGGACAGGGCAGAGCACAGATACGCAGTATTTT
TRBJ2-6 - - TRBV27 CASSLGAGSSGANVLTF TGTGCCAGCAGCCTAGGGGCTGGGTCCTCTGGGGCCAACGTCCTGACTTTC
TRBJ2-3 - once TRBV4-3 CASSQDSSFRADTQYF TGCGCCAGCAGCCAAGATTCTTCGTTCCGGGCAGATACGCAGTATTTT
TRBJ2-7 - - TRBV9 CASSVGAAPYEQYF TGTGCCAGCAGCGTAGGTGCCGCTCCCTACGAGCAGTACTTC
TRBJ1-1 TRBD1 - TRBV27 CASSPSEGDRVNTEAFF TGTGCCAGCAGTCCTTCTGAAGGGGACAGAGTGAACACTGAAGCTTTCTTT